This record looks at one T cell receptor beta chain sequence and its context. In the authors' workflow: Nucleated cell number was recorded as an estimate derived from reference gene primer amplification. Method: immunoSEQ multiplex PCR; TCRdb's copy keeps in-frame clones and lacks some. D and trimming come from the DNA, and the V and J calls and clone size come from that table. The top ten hold around 1.6% of the sample, which has around 330,000 clones, about 87% seen once. This entry belongs to a study of blood T cell repertoires in COVID-19. Study-level information: PBMCs, B-cell-depleted T cells, or T cells were the source of the cDNA or gDNA that made up the material.

Germline V gene data show CDR1 as LGHNA and CDR2 as YNFKEQ. V shed 3 bases and J 4 bases; nucleotides not matched to a gene: 9. This CDR3 region has 16 residues. A Seattle source enrolled patients during active infection and followed them longitudinally. V and J are TRBV4-2 and TRBJ1-3, with TRBD1 matching 7 bases. The source of this sequence is a woman aged 25 to 45 with COVID-19, enrolled during active disease. The specimen was peripheral blood. The CDR3 DNA sequence: TGTGCCAGCAGCCAGGAGGGGGCTTTGAGAGGAAACACCATATATTTT. This encodes CASSQEGALRGNTIYF.